The present T cell receptor beta chain was sequenced within a study of T-cell reconstitution after alpha-beta-depleted transplantation in children. This clonotype was counted between two and nine times. Unique molecular identifiers were used to barcode this TCRbeta library. TCRdb reprocessed the PCR reads via MiXCR and lists one record per CDR3 protein. The sample includes about 980,000 distinct CDR3 sequences, about 29% of them seen just once. Germline CDR1 SGHTA, CDR2 FQGNSA. Unmatched junction bases numbered 8, after V lost 6 bases and J lost 0 bases. The CDR3 spans 16 residues. The J gene is TRBJ2-1, the V gene TRBV7-2, with TRBD2 matching over 7 bases. This sequence was found in a boy younger than two who had a stem cell transplant for SCID, so the T cells may come from the graft donor. Sequenced material: PBMCs, mostly from graft donor cells, taken 360 days after TCRalphabeta/CD19-depleted stem cell transplant. The CDR3 coding sequence is TGTGCCAGCAGGGCCCTGCCGGGAGGCTCCTACAATGAGCAGTTCTTC. Its protein is CASRALPGGSYNEQFF.